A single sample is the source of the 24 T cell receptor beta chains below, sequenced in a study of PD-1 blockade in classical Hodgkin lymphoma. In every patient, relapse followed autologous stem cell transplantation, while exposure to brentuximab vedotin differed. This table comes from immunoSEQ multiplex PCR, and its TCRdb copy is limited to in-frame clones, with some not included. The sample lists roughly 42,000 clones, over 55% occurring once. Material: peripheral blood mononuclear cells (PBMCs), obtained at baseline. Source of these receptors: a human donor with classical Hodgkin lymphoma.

CDR3 in DNA: TGTGCCAGCTCACCCCGGACAGGGGGCGCAGGGAACACCGGGGAGCTGTTTTTT. Its translation: CASSPRTGGAGNTGELFF. The chain couples TRBV18 to TRBJ2-2; TRBD1 matches 11 bases. The CDR3 is 18 amino acids. Per the germline V gene, CDR1 is KGHSH and CDR2 is LQKENI. V shed 3 bases, J shed 1 base, and the junction held 7 bases outside the gene matches.

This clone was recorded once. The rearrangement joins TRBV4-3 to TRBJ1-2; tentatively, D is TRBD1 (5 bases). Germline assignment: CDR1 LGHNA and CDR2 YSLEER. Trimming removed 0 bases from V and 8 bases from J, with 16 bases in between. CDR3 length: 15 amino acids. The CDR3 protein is CASSQDELTDQGYTF. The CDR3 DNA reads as TGCGCCAGCAGCCAAGACGAATTGACAGACCAGGGCTACACCTTC.

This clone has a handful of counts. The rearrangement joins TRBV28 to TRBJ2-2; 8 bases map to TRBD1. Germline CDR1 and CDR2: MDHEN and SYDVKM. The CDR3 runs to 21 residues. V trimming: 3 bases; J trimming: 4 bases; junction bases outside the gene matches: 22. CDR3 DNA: TGTGCCAGCAGTTTTTCCAGGACCCTCCCCGGGACAGGAGGTCGCACCGGGGAGCTGTTTTTT. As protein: CASSFSRTLPGTGGRTGELFF.

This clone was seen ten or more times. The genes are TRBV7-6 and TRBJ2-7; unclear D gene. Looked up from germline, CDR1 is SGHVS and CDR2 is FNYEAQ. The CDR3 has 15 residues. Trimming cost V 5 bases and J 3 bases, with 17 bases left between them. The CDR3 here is CASSLRAQIYYEQYF. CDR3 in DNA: TGTGCCAGCAGCCTTAGGGCGCAGATTTACTACGAGCAGTACTTC.

The CDR3 nucleotides read TGTGCCAGCAGATCCACAGGGGGCGGCCCGGAAGCTTTCTTT. It codes for CASRSTGGGPEAFF. This chain connects TRBV7-9 to TRBJ1-1; the match to TRBD1 covers 9 bases. V shed 6 bases and J 8 bases; nucleotides not matched to a gene: 10. Germline V CDR1 and CDR2: SEHNR, FQNEAQ (reference sequence). The CDR3 is made up of 14 amino acids.

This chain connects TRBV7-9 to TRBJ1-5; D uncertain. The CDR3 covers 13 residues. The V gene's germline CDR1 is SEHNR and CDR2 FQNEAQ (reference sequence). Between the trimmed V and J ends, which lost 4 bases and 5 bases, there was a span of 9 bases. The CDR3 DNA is TGTGCCAGCAGCTCCGACACCCATCAGCCCCAGCATTTT. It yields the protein CASSSDTHQPQHF. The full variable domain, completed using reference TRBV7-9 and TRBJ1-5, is DTGVSQNPRHKITKRGQNVTFRCDPISEHNRLYWYRQTLGQGPEFLTYFQNEAQLEKSRLLSDRFSAERPKGSFSTLEIQRTEQGDSAMYLCASSSDTHQPQHFGDGTRLSIL.

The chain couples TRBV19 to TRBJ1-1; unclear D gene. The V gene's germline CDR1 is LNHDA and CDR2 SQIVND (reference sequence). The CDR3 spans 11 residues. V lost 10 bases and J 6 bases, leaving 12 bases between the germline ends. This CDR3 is CATAQSSEAFF. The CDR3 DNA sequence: TGTGCCACCGCTCAAAGTTCTGAAGCTTTCTTT.

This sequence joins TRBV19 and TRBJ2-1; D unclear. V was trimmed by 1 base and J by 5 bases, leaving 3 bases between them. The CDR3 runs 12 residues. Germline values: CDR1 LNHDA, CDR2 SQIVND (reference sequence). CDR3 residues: CASSIGHNEQFF. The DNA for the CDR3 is TGTGCCAGTAGTATAGGACACAATGAGCAGTTCTTC.

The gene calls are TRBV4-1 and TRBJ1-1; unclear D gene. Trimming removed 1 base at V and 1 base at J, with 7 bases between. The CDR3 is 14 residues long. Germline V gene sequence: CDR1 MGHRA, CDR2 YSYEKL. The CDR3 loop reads CASSQVWRNTEAFF. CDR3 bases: TGCGCCAGCAGCCAAGTGTGGAGGAACACTGAAGCTTTCTTT.

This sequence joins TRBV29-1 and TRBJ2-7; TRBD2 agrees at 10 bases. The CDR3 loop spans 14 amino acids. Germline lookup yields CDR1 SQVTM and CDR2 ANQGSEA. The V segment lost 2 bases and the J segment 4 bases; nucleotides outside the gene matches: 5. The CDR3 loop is CSVEKSSGSYEQYF. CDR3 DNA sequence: TGCAGCGTTGAAAAATCTAGCGGGAGTTACGAGCAGTACTTC.

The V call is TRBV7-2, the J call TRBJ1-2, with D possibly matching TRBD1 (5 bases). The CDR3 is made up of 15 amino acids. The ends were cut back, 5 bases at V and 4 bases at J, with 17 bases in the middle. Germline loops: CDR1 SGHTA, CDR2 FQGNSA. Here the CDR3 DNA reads TGTGCCAGCAGCCCAGCCCCAGGGATGGGCTATGGCTACACCTTC. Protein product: CASSPAPGMGYGYTF.

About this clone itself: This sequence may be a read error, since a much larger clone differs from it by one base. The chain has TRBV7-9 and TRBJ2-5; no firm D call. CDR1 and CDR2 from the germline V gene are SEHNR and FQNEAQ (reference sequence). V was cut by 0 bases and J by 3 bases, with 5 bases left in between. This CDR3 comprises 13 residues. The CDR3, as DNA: TGTGCCAGCAGCTTAGCACCGAAAGAGACCCAGTACTTC. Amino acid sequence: CASSLAPKETQYF. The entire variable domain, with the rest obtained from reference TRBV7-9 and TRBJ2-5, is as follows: DTGVSQNPRHKITKRGQNVTFRCDPISEHNRLYWYRQTLGQGPEFLTYFQNEAQLEKSRLLSDRFSAERPKGSFSTLEIQRTEQGDSAMYLCASSLAPKETQYFGPGTRLLVL.

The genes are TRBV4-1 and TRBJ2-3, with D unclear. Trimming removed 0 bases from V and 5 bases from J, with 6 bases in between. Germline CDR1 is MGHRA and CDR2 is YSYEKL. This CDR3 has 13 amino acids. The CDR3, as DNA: TGCGCCAGCAGCCAAGATCTGGGAGATACGCAGTATTTT. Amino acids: CASSQDLGDTQYF.

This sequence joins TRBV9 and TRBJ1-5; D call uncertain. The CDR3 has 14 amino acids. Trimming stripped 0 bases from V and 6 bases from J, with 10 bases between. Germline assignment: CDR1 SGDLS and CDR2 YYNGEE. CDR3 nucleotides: TGTGCCAGCAGCGTAGACCTTAGCGGTCAGCCCCAGCATTTT. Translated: CASSVDLSGQPQHF.

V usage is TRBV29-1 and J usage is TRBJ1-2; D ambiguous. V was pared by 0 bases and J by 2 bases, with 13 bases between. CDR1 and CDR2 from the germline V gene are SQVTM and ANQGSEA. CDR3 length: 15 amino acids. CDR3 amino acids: CSVEDDGQPNYGYTF. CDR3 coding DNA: TGCAGCGTTGAAGATGACGGCCAACCCAACTATGGCTACACCTTC.

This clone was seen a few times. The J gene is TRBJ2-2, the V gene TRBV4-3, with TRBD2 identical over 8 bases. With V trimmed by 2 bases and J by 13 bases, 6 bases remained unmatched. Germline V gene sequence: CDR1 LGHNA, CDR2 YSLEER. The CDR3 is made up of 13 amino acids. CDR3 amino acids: CASSQRTGGPLFF. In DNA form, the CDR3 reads TGCGCCAGCAGCCAACGAACGGGGGGGCCGCTGTTTTTT.

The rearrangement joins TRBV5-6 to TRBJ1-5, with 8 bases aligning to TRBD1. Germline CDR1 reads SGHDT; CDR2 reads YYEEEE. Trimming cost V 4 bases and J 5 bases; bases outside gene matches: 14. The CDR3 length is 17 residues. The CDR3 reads CASSLSYRGGVDQPQHF. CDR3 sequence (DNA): TGTGCCAGCAGCCTGTCATACAGGGGGGGAGTAGATCAGCCCCAGCATTTT.

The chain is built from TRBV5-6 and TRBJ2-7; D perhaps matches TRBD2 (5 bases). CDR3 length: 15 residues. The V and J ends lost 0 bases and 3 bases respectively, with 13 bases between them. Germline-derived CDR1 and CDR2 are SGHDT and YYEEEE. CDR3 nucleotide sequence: TGTGCCAGCAGCTTGGGTAGAGGGCGGGTCTACGAGCAGTACTTC. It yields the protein CASSLGRGRVYEQYF.

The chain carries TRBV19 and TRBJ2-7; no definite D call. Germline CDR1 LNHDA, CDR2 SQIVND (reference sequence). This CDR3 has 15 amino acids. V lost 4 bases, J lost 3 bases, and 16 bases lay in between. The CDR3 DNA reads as TGTGCCAGTAGTACCCGCCAGGTGGGATACTACGAGCAGTACTTC. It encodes CASSTRQVGYYEQYF.

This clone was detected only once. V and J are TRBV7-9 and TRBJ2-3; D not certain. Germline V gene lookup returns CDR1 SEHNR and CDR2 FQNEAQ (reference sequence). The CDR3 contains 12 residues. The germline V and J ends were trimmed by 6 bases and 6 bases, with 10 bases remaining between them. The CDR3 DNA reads TGTGCCAGCAGGCGAAGCTCGGATACGCAGTATTTT. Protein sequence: CASRRSSDTQYF.

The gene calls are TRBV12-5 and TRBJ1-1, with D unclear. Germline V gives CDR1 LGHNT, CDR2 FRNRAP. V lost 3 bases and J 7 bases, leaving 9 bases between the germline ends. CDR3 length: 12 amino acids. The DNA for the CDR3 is TGTGCTAGTGGTTTACCGACACTTGAAGCTTTCTTT. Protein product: CASGLPTLEAFF.

In DNA, the CDR3 is TGTGCCAGCAGCTTAAGAGGGGCCGGGGAGCTGTTTTTT. This translates into CASSLRGAGELFF. The rearrangement links TRBV11-2 to TRBJ2-2, with D perhaps matching TRBD1 or TRBD2 (5 bases each). The V end was cut by 2 bases, the J end by 6 bases, with 7 bases between. This CDR3 region has 13 residues. Germline CDR1 is SGHAT and CDR2 is FQNNGV. Together with reference TRBV11-2 and TRBJ2-2, the CDR3 gives the full variable domain: EAGVAQSPRYKIIEKRQSVAFWCNPISGHATLYWYQQILGQGPKLLIQFQNNGVVDDSQLPKDRFSAERLKGVDSTLKIQPAKLEDSAVYLCASSLRGAGELFFGEGSRLTVL.

This CDR3 is CATSRETGGFEQYF. The CDR3 nucleotides are TGTGCCACCAGCAGAGAGACAGGGGGCTTCGAGCAGTACTTC. The genes are TRBV15 and TRBJ2-7, with TRBD1 identical over 10 bases. Germline-derived CDR1 and CDR2 are LNHNV and YYDKDF (reference sequence). There are 14 residues in the CDR3. Losses at the gene ends were 0 bases for V and 6 bases for J; bases not matched to a gene: 2.

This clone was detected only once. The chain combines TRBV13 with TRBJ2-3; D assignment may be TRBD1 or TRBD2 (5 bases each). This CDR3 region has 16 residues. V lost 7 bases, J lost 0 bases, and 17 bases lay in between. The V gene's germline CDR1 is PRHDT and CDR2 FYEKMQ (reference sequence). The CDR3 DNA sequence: TGTGCCAGCAACCCCTACGGGGACGAGAGCACAGATACGCAGTATTTT. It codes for CASNPYGDESTDTQYF.